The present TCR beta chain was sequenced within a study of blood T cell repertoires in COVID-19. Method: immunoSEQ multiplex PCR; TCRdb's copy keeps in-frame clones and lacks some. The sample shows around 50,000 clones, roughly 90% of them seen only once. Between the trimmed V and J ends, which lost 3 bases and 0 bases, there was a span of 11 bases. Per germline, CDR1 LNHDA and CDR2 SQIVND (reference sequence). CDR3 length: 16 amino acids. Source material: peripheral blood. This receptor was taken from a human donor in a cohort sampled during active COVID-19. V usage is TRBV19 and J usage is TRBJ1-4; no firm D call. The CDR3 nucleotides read TGTGCCAGTAGTATGAGCCAGGCCGCAACTAATGAAAAACTGTTTTTT. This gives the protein CASSMSQAATNEKLFF.